The clone carrying this TCR beta chain has only a few counts. The antigen is not known. This sample is part of a study of post-analysis software for immune sequencing data. Tagging with unique molecular identifiers was a feature of the TCR beta cDNA libraries. TCRdb reprocessed the PCR reads with MiXCR, giving one entry per CDR3 protein. The sample holds about 820,000 distinct CDR3 sequences, 53% seen once. Trimming removed 0 bases from V and 6 bases from J, with 18 bases in between. This CDR3 contains 16 residues. Germline values: CDR1 LNHNV, CDR2 YYDKDF (reference sequence). Study observations and caveats: Strong co-clustering by F measure was evident for samples that had been prepared in the same batch. Patients used a few TRBV segments, including TRBV5-6, TRBV5-1 and TRBV20-1, more often than controls. Multiple sclerosis patients showed significantly lower normalized Chao1 diversity than controls did.

The receptor comes from a girl aged 10-17 years with multiple sclerosis. The sample consisted of blood. This chain joins TRBV15 and TRBJ2-7; TRBD1 is a possible D gene (6 bases). This CDR3 is CATSRERSNRAREQYF. The CDR3 DNA follows: TGTGCCACCAGCAGAGAAAGGAGTAACAGGGCTCGCGAGCAGTACTTC.